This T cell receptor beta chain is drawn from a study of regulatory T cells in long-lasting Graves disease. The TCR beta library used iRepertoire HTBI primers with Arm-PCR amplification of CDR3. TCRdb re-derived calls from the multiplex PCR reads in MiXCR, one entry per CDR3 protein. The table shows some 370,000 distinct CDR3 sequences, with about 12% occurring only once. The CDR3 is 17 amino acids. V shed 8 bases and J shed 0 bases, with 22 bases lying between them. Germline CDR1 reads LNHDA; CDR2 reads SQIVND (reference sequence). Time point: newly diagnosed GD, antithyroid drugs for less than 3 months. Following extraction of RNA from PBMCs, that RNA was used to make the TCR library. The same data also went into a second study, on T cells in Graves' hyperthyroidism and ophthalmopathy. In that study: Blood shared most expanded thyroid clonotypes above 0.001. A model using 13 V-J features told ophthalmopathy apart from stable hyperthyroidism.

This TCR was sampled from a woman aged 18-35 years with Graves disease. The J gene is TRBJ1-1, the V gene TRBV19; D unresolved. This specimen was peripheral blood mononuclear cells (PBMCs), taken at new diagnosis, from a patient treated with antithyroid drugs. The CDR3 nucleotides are TGTGCCAGTCGACCGTCCAGGCCAACCCCTATGAACACTGAAGCTTTCTTT. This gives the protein CASRPSRPTPMNTEAFF.